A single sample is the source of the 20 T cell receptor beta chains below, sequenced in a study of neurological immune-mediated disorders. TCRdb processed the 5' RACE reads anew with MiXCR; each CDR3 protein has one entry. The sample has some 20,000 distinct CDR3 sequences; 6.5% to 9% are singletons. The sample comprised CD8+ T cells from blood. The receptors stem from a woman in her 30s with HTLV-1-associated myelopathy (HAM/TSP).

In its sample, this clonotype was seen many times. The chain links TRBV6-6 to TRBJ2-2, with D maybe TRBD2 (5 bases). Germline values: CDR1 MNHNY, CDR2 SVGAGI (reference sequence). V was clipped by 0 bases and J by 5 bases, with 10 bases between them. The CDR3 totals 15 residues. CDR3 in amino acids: CASSYSRPGTGELFF. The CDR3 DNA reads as TGTGCCAGCAGTTACTCGAGACCGGGGACCGGGGAGCTGTTTTTT.

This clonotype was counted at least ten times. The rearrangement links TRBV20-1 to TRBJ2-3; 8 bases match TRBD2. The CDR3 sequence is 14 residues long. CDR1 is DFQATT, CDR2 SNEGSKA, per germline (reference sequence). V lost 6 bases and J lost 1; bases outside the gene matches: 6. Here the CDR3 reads CSAPPGGGTDTQYF. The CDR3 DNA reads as TGCAGTGCCCCGCCGGGGGGGGGCACAGATACGCAGTATTTT.

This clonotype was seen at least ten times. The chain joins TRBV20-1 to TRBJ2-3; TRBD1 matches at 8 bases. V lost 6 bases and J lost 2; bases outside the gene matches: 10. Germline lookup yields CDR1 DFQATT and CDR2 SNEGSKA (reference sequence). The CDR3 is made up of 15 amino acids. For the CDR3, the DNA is TGCAGTGCCGGGCAGAAGCAGGGGGCCACAGATACGCAGTATTTT. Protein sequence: CSAGQKQGATDTQYF.

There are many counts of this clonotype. CDR3 sequence: CASSLGPTGEPYEQYF. For the CDR3, the DNA is TGTGCCAGCAGCTTAGGCCCGACAGGGGAGCCCTACGAGCAGTACTTC. This sequence joins TRBV7-9 and TRBJ2-7, with TRBD1 matching over 8 bases. CDR3 length equals 16 residues. The germline V gene encodes CDR1 SEHNR and CDR2 FQNEAQ (reference sequence). The V and J ends lost 1 base and 2 bases, in that order; junction bases with no gene match: 7. Complete variable domain (other parts from reference TRBV7-9 and TRBJ2-7): DTGVSQNPRHKITKRGQNVTFRCDPISEHNRLYWYRQTLGQGPEFLTYFQNEAQLEKSRLLSDRFSAERPKGSFSTLEIQRTEQGDSAMYLCASSLGPTGEPYEQYFGPGTRLTVT.

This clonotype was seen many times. CDR3 protein: CASTTGGLSNEQFF. For the CDR3, the DNA is TGCGCCAGCACTACGGGGGGGCTTAGCAATGAGCAGTTCTTC. The chain couples TRBV5-1 to TRBJ2-1, with 8 bases lining up with TRBD2. Germline trimming cut 6 bases from V and 6 bases from J; bases unmatched to any gene: 8. Germline V gives CDR1 SGHRS, CDR2 YFSETQ. The CDR3 extends over 14 amino acids.

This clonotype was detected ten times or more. CDR3 in DNA: TGCGCCAGCAGCTTAAGACTAGTGGACACAGATACGCAGTATTTT. Protein product: CASSLRLVDTDTQYF. The gene calls are TRBV5-1 and TRBJ2-3, with TRBD2 as a possible D gene (6 bases). The V end lost 2 bases, the J end lost 2 bases, and 12 bases lay between the germline ends. The CDR3 runs 15 residues. Germline CDR1 SGHRS, CDR2 YFSETQ. Together with reference TRBV5-1 and TRBJ2-3, the CDR3 gives the full variable domain: KAGVTQTPRYLIKTRGQQVTLSCSPISGHRSVSWYQQTPGQGLQFLFEYFSETQRNKGNFPGRFSGRQFSNSRSEMNVSTLELGDSALYLCASSLRLVDTDTQYFGPGTRLTVL.

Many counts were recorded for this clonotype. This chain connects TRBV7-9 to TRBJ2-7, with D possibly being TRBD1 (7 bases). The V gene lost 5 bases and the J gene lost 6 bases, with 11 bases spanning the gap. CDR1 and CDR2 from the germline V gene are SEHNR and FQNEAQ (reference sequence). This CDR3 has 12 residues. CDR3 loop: CASSGGGFEQYF. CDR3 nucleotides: TGTGCCAGCAGCGGAGGGGGCTTCGAGCAGTACTTC.

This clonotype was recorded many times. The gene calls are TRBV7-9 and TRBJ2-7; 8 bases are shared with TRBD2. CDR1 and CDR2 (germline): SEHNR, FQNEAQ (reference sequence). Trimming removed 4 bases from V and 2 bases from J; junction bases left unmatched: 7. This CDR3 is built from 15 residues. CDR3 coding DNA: TGTGCCAGCAGCTCTCAGGTAGCGGGGCCCTACGAGCAGTACTTC. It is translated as CASSSQVAGPYEQYF. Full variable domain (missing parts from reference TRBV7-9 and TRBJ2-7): DTGVSQNPRHKITKRGQNVTFRCDPISEHNRLYWYRQTLGQGPEFLTYFQNEAQLEKSRLLSDRFSAERPKGSFSTLEIQRTEQGDSAMYLCASSSQVAGPYEQYFGPGTRLTVT.

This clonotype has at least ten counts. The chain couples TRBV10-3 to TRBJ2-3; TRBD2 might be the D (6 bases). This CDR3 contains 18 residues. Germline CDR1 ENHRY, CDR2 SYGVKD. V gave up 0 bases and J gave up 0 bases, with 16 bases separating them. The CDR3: CAISESADYSGSTDTQYF. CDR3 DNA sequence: TGTGCCATCAGTGAGTCGGCGGACTATAGCGGTAGCACAGATACGCAGTATTTT.

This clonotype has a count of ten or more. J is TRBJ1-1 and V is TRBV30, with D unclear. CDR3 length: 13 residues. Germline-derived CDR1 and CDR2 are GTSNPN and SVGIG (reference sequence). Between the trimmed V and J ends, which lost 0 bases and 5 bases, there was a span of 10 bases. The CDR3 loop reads CAWSVLRGTEAFF. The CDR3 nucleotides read TGTGCCTGGAGTGTACTTCGGGGAACTGAAGCTTTCTTT.

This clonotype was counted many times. The CDR3 nucleotides are TGTGCCAGCAGTCCCGGCAACAATGAGCAGTTCTTC. Translating gives CASSPGNNEQFF. The V gene is TRBV12-3 or TRBV12-4, the J gene TRBJ2-1; D gene uncertain. CDR3 length: 12 amino acids. Trimming cost V 5 bases and J 5 bases, with 7 bases left between them.

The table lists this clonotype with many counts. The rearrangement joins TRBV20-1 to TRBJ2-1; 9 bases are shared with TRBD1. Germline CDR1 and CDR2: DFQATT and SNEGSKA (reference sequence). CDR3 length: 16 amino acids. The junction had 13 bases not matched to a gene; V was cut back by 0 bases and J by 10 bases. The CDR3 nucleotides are TGCAGTGCTAGAGATATTTGGGACAGGGCTATCGGAGAGCAGTTCTTC. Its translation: CSARDIWDRAIGEQFF.

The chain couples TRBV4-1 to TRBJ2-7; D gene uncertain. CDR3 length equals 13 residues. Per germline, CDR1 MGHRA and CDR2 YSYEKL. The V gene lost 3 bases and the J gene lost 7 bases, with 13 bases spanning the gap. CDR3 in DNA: TGCGCCAGCAGCCAGACCCGTTTCGGGGAGCAGTACTTC. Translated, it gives CASSQTRFGEQYF.

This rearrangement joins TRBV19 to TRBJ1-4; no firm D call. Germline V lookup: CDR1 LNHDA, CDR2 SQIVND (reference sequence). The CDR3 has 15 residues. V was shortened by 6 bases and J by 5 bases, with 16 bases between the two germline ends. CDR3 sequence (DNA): TGTGCCAGTAGCAGAATAGAGGACCAGAATGAAAAACTGTTTTTT. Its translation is CASSRIEDQNEKLFF. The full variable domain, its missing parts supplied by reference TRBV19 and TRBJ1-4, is DGGITQSPKYLFRKEGQNVTLSCEQNLNHDAMYWYRQDPGQGLRLIYYSQIVNDFQKGDIAEGYSVSREKKESFPLTVTSAQKNPTAFYLCASSRIEDQNEKLFFGSGTQLSVL.

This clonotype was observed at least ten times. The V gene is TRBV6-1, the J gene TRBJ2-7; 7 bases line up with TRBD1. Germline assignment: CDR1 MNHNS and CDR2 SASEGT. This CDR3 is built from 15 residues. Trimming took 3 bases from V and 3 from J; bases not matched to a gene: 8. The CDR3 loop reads CASSESTGAIYEQYF. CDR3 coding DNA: TGTGCCAGCAGTGAGTCCACAGGGGCAATCTACGAGCAGTACTTC.

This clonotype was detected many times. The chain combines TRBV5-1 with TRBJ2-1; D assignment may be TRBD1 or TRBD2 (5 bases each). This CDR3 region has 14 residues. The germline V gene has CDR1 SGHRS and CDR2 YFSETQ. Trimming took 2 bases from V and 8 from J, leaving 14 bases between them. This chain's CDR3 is CASSFNLGRDEQFF. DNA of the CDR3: TGCGCCAGCAGCTTTAATCTGGGGCGGGATGAGCAGTTCTTC.

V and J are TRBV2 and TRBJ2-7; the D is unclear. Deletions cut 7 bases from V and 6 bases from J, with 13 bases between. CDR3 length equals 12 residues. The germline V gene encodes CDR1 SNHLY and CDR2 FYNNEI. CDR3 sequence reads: CASIAGLGEQYF. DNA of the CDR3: TGTGCCAGCATAGCAGGTCTGGGCGAGCAGTACTTC.

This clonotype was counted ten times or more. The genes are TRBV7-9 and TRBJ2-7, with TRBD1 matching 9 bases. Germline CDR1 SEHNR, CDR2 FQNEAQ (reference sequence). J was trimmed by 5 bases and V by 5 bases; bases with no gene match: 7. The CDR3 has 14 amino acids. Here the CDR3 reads CASSVGTGTNEQYF. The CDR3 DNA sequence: TGTGCCAGCAGCGTCGGGACAGGGACCAACGAGCAGTACTTC.

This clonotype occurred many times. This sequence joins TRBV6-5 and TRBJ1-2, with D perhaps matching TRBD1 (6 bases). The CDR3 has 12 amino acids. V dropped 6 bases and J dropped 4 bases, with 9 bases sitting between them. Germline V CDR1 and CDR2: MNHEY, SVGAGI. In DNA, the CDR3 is TGTGCCAGCAGCACAGGGTTCTATGGCTACACCTTC. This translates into CASSTGFYGYTF.

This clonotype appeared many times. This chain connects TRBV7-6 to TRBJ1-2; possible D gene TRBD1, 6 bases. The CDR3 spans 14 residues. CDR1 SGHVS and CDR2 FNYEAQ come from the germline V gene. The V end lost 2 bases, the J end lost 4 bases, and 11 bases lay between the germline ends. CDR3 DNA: TGTGCCAGCAGCTTATACAGGGAGGGCTATGGCTACACCTTC. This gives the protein CASSLYREGYGYTF.